Below are 10 T cell receptor beta chains sequenced from a single sample in a study of PD-1 blockade in classical Hodgkin lymphoma. The time point was: cycle 4 day 1 (C4D1), after less than 7 weeks of nivolumab. Each patient relapsed following autologous stem cell transplantation, and prior brentuximab vedotin exposure differed. Magnetic negative selection was used to purify CD4+ T cells from PBMCs that had been thawed. TCRdb's copy holds only in-frame clones and misses some; the assay was immunoSEQ multiplex PCR. The repertoire consists of roughly 29,000 clones, with around 85% occurring once and the leading ten covering roughly 0.52%. This specimen consisted of CD4+ T cells from blood, obtained before the fourth cycle of nivolumab. These receptors originate from a human donor with classical Hodgkin lymphoma.

The chain carries TRBV30 and TRBJ1-1; D ambiguous. Trimming shortened V by 0 bases and J by 3 bases, and 8 bases separated the two germline ends. In germline, CDR1 is GTSNPN, CDR2 SVGIG (reference sequence). The CDR3 is made up of 13 amino acids. CDR3 in amino acids: CAWSVRRDTEAFF. CDR3 coding DNA: TGTGCCTGGAGTGTACGGAGGGACACTGAAGCTTTCTTT. Complete variable domain (other parts from reference TRBV30 and TRBJ1-1): SQTIHQWPATLVQPVGSPLSLECTVEGTSNPNLYWYRQAAGRGLQLLFYSVGIGQISSEVPQNLSASRPQDRQFILSSKKLLLSDSGFYLCAWSVRRDTEAFFGQGTRLTVV.

Note on this clone: Other DNA variants within this sample encode the same CDR3. V gene TRBV9 combines with J gene TRBJ2-5; tentative D call: TRBD1 (7 bases). CDR1 and CDR2 (germline): SGDLS, YYNGEE. Between the trimmed V and J ends, which lost 1 base and 5 bases, there was a span of 15 bases. This CDR3 is 15 amino acids long. Here the CDR3 reads CASSVLAGGPETQYF. CDR3 nucleotides: TGTGCCAGCAGCGTATTGGCAGGGGGGCCCGAGACCCAGTACTTC.

This chain uses TRBV10-3 with TRBJ2-2, with D possibly matching TRBD1 (6 bases). Germline CDR1 reads ENHRY; CDR2 reads SYGVKD. V was trimmed by 8 bases and J by 4 bases, leaving 23 bases between them. The CDR3 runs 17 residues. CDR3 in amino acids: CAIGKSGAPSTTGELFF. CDR3 nucleotide sequence: TGTGCCATCGGTAAATCAGGGGCCCCGTCCACCACCGGGGAGCTGTTTTTT.

V and J are TRBV6-5 and TRBJ1-1; D may be TRBD1 (6 bases). The V end was cut by 4 bases, the J end by 5 bases, with 11 bases between. The CDR3 consists of 13 residues. Germline lookup yields CDR1 MNHEY and CDR2 SVGAGI. CDR3: CASSSGQITEAFF. The CDR3 DNA reads as TGTGCCAGCAGTTCAGGACAGATTACTGAAGCTTTCTTT.

The rearrangement uses TRBV6-6 and TRBJ1-5; D gene unclear. The CDR3 is 12 residues long. Germline-derived CDR1 and CDR2 are MNHNY and SVGAGI (reference sequence). Deletions cut 2 bases from V and 7 bases from J, with 6 bases between. CDR3 loop: CASSYLNQPQHF. CDR3 coding DNA: TGTGCCAGCAGTTACCTGAACCAGCCCCAGCATTTT.

The V call is TRBV10-3, the J call TRBJ1-2, with 7 bases fitting TRBD1. Germline CDR1 is ENHRY and CDR2 is SYGVKD. The CDR3 totals 14 residues. The ends lost 3 bases at V and 4 bases at J; junction bases unmatched: 5. Here the CDR3 DNA reads TGTGCCATCAGTGACCCAGGGGGTTCCTATGGCTACACCTTC. Translation: CAISDPGGSYGYTF.

CDR3: CASSYSASGRTGELFF. CDR3 sequence (DNA): TGTGCCAGCAGTTACTCTGCTAGCGGGAGGACCGGGGAGCTGTTTTTT. The gene calls are TRBV6-6 and TRBJ2-2; TRBD2 matches at 11 bases. The germline CDR1 and CDR2 sequences are MNHNY and SVGAGI (reference sequence). With V trimmed by 0 bases and J by 5 bases, 2 bases remained unmatched. This CDR3 is built from 16 residues.

On this clone itself: The junction departs from germline at one end; a sequencing error may be responsible. This specimen includes other DNA sequences encoding the same CDR3. The chain employs TRBV28 and TRBJ2-5, with 9 bases lining up with TRBD1. In germline, CDR1 is MDHEN, CDR2 SYDVKM. This CDR3 spans 18 amino acids. The CDR3 nucleotides read TGTGCCAGTAGTTTTTGGGGACGGGACAGGGCTCTCCAAGAGACCCAGTACTTC. It translates to CASSFWGRDRALQETQYF. The variable domain in full, with the rest retrieved from reference TRBV28 and TRBJ2-5, is DVKVTQSSRYLVKRTGEKVFLECVQDMDHENMFWYRQDPGLGLRLIYFSYDVKMKEKGDIPEGYSVSREKKERFSLILESASTNQTSMYLCASSFWGRDRALQETQYFGPGTRLLVL.

V gene TRBV5-4 combines with J gene TRBJ1-2; 7 bases are a match to TRBD1. Losses at the gene ends were 5 bases for V and 7 bases for J; bases not matched to a gene: 8. The CDR3 has 13 amino acids. Germline values: CDR1 SGHNT, CDR2 YYREEE (reference sequence). CDR3 region: CASRSTGISGYTF. The CDR3 DNA reads TGTGCCAGCAGATCGACAGGGATCTCTGGCTACACCTTC.

CDR3 loop: CASSIDLFYEQYF. The DNA of the CDR3 is TGTGCCAGTAGTATAGATCTCTTTTACGAGCAGTACTTC. The chain carries TRBV19 and TRBJ2-7; D gene unclear. V lost 0 bases and J 4 bases, leaving 7 bases between the germline ends. CDR1 and CDR2 (germline): LNHDA, SQIVND (reference sequence). This CDR3 has 13 residues.